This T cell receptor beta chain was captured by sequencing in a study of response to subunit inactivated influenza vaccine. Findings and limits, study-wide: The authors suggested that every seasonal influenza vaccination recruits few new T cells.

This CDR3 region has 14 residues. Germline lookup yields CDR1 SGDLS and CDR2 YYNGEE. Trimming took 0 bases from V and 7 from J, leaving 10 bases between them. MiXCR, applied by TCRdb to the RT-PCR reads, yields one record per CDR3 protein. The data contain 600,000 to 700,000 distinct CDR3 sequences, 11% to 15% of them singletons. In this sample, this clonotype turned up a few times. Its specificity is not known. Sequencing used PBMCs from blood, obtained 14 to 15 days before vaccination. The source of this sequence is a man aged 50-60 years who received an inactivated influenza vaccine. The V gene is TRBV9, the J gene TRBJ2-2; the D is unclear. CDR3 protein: CASSVAPGNGELFF. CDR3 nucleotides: TGTGCCAGCAGCGTAGCGCCCGGAAACGGGGAGCTGTTTTTT.